These T cell receptor beta chains were read from a single sample in a study of identifying expanded T cells in peripheral blood. The repertoire was sequenced with immunoSEQ multiplex PCR; TCRdb's copy has only in-frame clones and lacks some. The sample carries some 78,000 clones, almost 85% recorded once. The specimen sequenced was blood. The receptor set was obtained from a person aged 18 to 70 in good health. The CDR3 runs from the conserved cysteine through the conserved F or W. Size is stated for part of the rows, as once, few or many counts, or as a class when the clone is expanded.

v_call clone_size cdr3_aa
TRBV10-3 NA CAITASGSDEQYF
TRBV28 NA CASSLLARRTDTQYF
TRBV4-3 NA CASSQEWGREHEQYF
TRBV2 NA CASGTQGFTDTQYF
TRBV5-1 NA CASSLDGGTDTEAFF
TRBV6-4 NA CASSTGWSSYEQYF
TRBV19 NA CASRPPLDGYNEQFF
TRBV19 NA CASSIVGTPTDTQYF
TRBV19 once CASSIPTNYGYTF
TRBV6-5 NA CASRPTSSYNEQFF
TRBV6-5 NA CASSYYTGELFF
TRBV27 few CATAAGVAGRQYF
TRBV13 once CASSSDRGYEQYF
TRBV6-6 NA CASSRDSNEKLFF
TRBV7-2 NA CASSLGRTYEQYF
TRBV7-9 NA CASSLAGSYEQYF
TRBV6-1 NA CASSEALGGIYEQYF
TRBV7-2 NA CASSPRTGHSNYGYTF
TRBV29-1 NA CSVYYPGQGYNEQFF
TRBV5-6 NA CASSITGTGIIYEQYF
TRBV29-1 once CSVETPGSGSSYNEQFF
TRBV19 NA CASSIGTGGEKLFF
TRBV18 NA CASSPGADTQYF
TRBV9 NA CASTQNPGADTQYF
TRBV10-3 NA CAPPRGYLSYNEQFF
TRBV10-3 NA CAISESVGGSLEAFF
TRBV5-1 NA CASSLALGEKLFF
TRBV18 once CASSPPYNSYEQYF
TRBV7-3 few CASSEGDTQYF
TRBV19 NA CASTLIGPISGNTIYF
TRBV11-2 NA CASSSSRSGNTIYF
TRBV4-3 NA CASSQGMANRDESYEQYF
TRBV4-2 NA CASSQDFAGVYEQYF
TRBV7-6 NA CASSLGALGGSSSYNEQFF
TRBV30 NA CAWIPQGSSYNEQFF
TRBV5-1 once CASSLEGTENEKLFF
TRBV5-1 NA CASSLGEWVAEAFF